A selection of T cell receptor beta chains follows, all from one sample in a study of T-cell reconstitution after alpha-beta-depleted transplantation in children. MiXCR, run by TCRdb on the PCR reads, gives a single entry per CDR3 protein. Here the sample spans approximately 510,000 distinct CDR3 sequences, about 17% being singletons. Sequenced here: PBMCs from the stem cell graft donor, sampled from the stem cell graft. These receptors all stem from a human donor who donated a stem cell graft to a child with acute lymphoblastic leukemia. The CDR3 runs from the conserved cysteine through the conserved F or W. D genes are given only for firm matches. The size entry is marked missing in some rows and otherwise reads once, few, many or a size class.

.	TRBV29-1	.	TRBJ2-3	TGCAGCGTTGCGGACGGGGTGCCAGATACGCAGTATTTT	CSVADGVPDTQYF
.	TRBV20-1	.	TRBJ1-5	TGCAGTACTCCCATAGAGACAAACTACAATCAGCCCCAGCATTTT	CSTPIETNYNQPQHF
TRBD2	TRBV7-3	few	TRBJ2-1	TGTGCCAGCAGCGCAATAGCGGGAGGGCCTTACAATGAGCAGTTCTTC	CASSAIAGGPYNEQFF
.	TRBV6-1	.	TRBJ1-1	TGTGCCAGCAGTGTGGGACTTATGAACACTGAAGCTTTCTTT	CASSVGLMNTEAFF
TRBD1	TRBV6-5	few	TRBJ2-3	TGTGCCAGCAGTTACGGGTCCGCAGGGGGCGTTAGCACAGATACGCAGTATTTT	CASSYGSAGGVSTDTQYF
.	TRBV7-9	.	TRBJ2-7	TGTGCCAGCAGCCGGGGCGGGAAGGAGCAGTACTTC	CASSRGGKEQYF
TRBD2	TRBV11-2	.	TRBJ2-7	TGTGCCAGCAGCTTACGCATGGGACTAGCGGAGAGCTACGAGCAGTACTTC	CASSLRMGLAESYEQYF
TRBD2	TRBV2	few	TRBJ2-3	TGTGCCAGCTCAGGGGCGGGAGGAGGCACAGATACGCAGTATTTT	CASSGAGGGTDTQYF
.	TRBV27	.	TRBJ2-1	TGTGCCAGCAGTCCCCAAGAGGGAGTGTTCACCTACAATGAGCAGTTCTTC	CASSPQEGVFTYNEQFF
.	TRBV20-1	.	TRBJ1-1	TGCAGTGCCCGGAGGACGAACACTGAAGCTTTCTTT	CSARRTNTEAFF
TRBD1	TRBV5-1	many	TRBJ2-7	TGTGCCAGCAGCCTCACCGGGACAGGGCCCTACGAGCAGTACTTC	CASSLTGTGPYEQYF
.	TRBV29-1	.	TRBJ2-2	TGCAGCGCTATCGCACAGGGCTTCACCGGGGAGCTGTTTTTT	CSAIAQGFTGELFF
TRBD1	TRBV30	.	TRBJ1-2	TGTGCCTGGAGTGTGGGACAGGGGGATCACCCATTCTATGGCTACACCTTC	CAWSVGQGDHPFYGYTF
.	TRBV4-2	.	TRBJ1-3	TGTGCCAGCAGAGATCAGCGGACTGGAAACACCATATATTTT	CASRDQRTGNTIYF
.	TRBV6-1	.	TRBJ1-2	TGTGCCAGCAGGAAGACAGAAAACTATGGCTACACCTTC	CASRKTENYGYTF
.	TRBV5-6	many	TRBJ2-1	TGTGCCAGCAGCTTGGCCCTGGGGGGCTATTACAATGAGCAGTTCTTC	CASSLALGGYYNEQFF
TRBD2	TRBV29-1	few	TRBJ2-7	TGCAGCGTCGGGGGGGCCGCGGGGGATTCCCTACAAGAGCAGTACTTC	CSVGGAAGDSLQEQYF
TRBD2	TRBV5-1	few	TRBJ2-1	TGCGCCAGCAGCACGACTAGCGGGAGGGCCATGGATGAGCAGTTCTTC	CASSTTSGRAMDEQFF
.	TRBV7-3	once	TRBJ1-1	TGTGCCAGCAGCCCCAACCGGGGGTTCACTGAAGCTTTCTTT	CASSPNRGFTEAFF
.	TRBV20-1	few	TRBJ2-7	TGCAGTGCTAGAGATGGAGGGGACTCCTCCTACGAGCAGTACTTC	CSARDGGDSSYEQYF
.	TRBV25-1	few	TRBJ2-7	TGTGCCAGCAGACGGAGCGAGAGCTCCTACGAGCAGTACTTC	CASRRSESSYEQYF
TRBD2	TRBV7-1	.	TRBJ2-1	TGTGCCAGCAGCTCCGCGGCTAGCGGGATTCCTCACAATGAGCAGTTCTTC	CASSSAASGIPHNEQFF
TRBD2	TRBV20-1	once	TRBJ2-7	TGCAGTGCTAGAGAGAAGCCCTCTAGCGGGAGATGGTACGAGCAGTACTTC	CSAREKPSSGRWYEQYF
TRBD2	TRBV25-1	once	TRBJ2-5	TGTGCCAGCAGTGAAGGGGCTAGCGGAGAGACCCAGTACTTC	CASSEGASGETQYF
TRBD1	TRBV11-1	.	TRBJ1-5	TGTGCCAGCAGCTTAAGGTTGCCAGGGGGGACTATTAGCAATCAGCCCCAGCATTTT	CASSLRLPGGTISNQPQHF
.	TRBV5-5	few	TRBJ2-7	TGTGCCAGCAGCTTAAAGCTCGGTCTAGGCTCCTACGAGCAGTACTTC	CASSLKLGLGSYEQYF
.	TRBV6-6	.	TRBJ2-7	TGTGCCAGCGCCGCACTCCCCTACGAGCAGTACTTC	CASAALPYEQYF
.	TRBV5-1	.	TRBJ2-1	TGCGCCAGCAGCTTGGTAGGAGGGGTATATGAGCAGTTCTTC	CASSLVGGVYEQFF
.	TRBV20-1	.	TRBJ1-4	TGCAGTGCTAGAGATTATAGGGGTACTAATGAAAAACTGTTTTTT	CSARDYRGTNEKLFF
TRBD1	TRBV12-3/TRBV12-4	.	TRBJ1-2	TGTGCCAGCAGTTTTCAGGGGGGAGGTTATGGCTACACCTTC	CASSFQGGGYGYTF
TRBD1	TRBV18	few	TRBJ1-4	TGTGCCAGCTCACCACCGATGGCAGGGGGGAATGAAAAACTGTTTTTT	CASSPPMAGGNEKLFF
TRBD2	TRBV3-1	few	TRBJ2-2	TGTGCCAGCAGCCAAGGCCCAGGACTAGCGGGAGGGCCCGACACCGGGGAGCTGTTTTTT	CASSQGPGLAGGPDTGELFF
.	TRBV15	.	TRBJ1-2	TGTGCCACCAGCAGAGATCTGGGGGGCTACACCTTC	CATSRDLGGYTF
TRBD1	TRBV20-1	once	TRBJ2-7	TGCAGTAACACGGAGGCAGGGGGTACCTACGAGCAGTACTTC	CSNTEAGGTYEQYF
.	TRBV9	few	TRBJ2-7	TGTGCCAGCAGCGTAGAACCAGGGGGGCCCCTCGAGCAGTACTTC	CASSVEPGGPLEQYF
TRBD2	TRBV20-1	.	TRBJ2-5	TGCAGCGCAAAAGGGGGGGCTAGCGGGGCGCAAGAGACCCAGTACTTC	CSAKGGASGAQETQYF
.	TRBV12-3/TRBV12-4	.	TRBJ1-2	TGTGCCAGCAGCTCGGCGGGGCCTAACTATGGCTACACCTTC	CASSSAGPNYGYTF
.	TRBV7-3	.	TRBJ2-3	TGTGCCAGCAGCCCCAGGGTAGGGGATCCAGATACGCAGTATTTT	CASSPRVGDPDTQYF
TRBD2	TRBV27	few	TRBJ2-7	TGTGCCAGCAGTTTATCGTCGGGGACTAGTATCGGCGAGCAGTACTTC	CASSLSSGTSIGEQYF
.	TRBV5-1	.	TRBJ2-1	TGCGCCAGCAGCTCGCGGCAGGCAGGTCCCAGAACCTACAATGAGCAGTTCTTC	CASSSRQAGPRTYNEQFF
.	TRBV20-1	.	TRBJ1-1	TGCAGTGCTAGGACCGAGAACACTGAAGCTTTCTTT	CSARTENTEAFF
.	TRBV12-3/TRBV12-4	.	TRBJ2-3	TGTGCCAGCAGTTTACGAGGCAGCAGCACAGATACGCAGTATTTT	CASSLRGSSTDTQYF
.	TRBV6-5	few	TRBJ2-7	TGTGCCAGCAGTTTCCGGGACGGACCCTACGAGCAGTACTTC	CASSFRDGPYEQYF
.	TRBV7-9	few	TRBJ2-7	TGTGCCAGCAGCTTAGTCCCCGAGACAGCTTCCTACGAGCAGTACTTC	CASSLVPETASYEQYF
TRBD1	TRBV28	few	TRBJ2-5	TGTGCCAGCAGTCCCGACAGGGGATGGGAGACCCAGTACTTC	CASSPDRGWETQYF
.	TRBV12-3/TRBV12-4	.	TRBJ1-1	TGTGCCAGCAGTTTTCAGGGATTGAACACTGAAGCTTTCTTT	CASSFQGLNTEAFF
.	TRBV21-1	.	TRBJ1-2	TGTGCCAGCAGCAAAGTTGGACAGGCCCTCTATGGCTACACCTTC	CASSKVGQALYGYTF
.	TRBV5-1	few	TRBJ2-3	TGCGCCAGCAAAAAGGGGGTTACTAGCACAGATACGCAGTATTTT	CASKKGVTSTDTQYF
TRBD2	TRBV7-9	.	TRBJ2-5	TGTGCCAGCAGCTTGTCCCTAGCGGGAGGGACCCAGTACTTC	CASSLSLAGGTQYF
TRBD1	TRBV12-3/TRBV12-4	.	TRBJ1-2	TGTGCCAGCAGTTGGGCAGGGGGCTATGGCTACACCTTC	CASSWAGGYGYTF
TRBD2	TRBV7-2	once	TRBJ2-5	TGTGCCAGCAGTTTGTTACTAGCGGGAGGGAGTACAGAGACCCAGTACTTC	CASSLLLAGGSTETQYF
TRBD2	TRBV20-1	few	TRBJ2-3	TGCAGTGCTAGAGATCCTACGGGACTAGCGGGAGGGCCGGGCACAGATACGCAGTATTTT	CSARDPTGLAGGPGTDTQYF
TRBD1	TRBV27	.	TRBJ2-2	TGTGCCAGCAGACACACAGGGGGCACCGGGGAGCTGTTTTTT	CASRHTGGTGELFF
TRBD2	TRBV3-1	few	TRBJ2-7	TGTGCCAGCAGCCATTCTAGCGGCTACGAGCAGTACTTC	CASSHSSGYEQYF